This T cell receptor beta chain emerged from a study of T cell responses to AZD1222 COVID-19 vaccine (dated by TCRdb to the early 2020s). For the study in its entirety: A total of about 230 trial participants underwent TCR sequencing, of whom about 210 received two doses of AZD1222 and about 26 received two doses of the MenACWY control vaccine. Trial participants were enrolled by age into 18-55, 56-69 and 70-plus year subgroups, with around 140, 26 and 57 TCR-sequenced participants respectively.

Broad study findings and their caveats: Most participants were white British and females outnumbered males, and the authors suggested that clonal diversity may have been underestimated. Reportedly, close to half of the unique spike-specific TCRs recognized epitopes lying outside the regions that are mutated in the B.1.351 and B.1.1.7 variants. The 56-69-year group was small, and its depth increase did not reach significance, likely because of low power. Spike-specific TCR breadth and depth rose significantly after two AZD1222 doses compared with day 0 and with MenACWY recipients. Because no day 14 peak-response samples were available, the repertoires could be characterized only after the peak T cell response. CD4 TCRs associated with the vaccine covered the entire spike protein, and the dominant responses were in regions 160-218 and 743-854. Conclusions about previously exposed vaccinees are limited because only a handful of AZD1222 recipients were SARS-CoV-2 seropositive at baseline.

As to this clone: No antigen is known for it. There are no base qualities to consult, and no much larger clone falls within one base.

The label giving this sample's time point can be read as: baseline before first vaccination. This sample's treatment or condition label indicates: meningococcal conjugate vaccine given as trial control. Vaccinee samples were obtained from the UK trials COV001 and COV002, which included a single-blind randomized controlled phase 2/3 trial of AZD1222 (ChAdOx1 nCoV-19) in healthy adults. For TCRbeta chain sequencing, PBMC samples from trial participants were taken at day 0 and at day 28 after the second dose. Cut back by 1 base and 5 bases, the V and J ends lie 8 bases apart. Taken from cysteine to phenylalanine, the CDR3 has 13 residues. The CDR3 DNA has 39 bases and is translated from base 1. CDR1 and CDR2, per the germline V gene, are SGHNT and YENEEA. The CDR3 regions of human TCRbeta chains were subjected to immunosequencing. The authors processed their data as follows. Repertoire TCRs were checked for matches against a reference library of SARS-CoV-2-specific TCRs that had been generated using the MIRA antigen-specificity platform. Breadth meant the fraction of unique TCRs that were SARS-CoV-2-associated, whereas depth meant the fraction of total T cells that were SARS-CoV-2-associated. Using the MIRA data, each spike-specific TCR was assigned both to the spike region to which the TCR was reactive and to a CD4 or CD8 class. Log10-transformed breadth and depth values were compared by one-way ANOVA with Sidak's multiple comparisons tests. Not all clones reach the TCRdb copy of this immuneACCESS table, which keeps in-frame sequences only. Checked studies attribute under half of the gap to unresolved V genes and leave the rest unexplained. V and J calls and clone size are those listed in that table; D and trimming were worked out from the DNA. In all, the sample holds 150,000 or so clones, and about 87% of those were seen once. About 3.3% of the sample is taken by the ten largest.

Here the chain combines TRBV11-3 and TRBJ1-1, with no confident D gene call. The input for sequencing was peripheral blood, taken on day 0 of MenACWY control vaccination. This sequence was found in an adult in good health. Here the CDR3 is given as CASSLGSKTEAFF. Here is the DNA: TGTGCCAGCAGCTTAGGCAGTAAAACTGAAGCTTTCTTT.